This TCR beta chain was observed in a study of blood T cell repertoires in COVID-19. Background on the study: The United States, Italy and Spain provided the acute and convalescent COVID-19 samples. PBMCs, B-cell-depleted T cells, or T cells were the source of the cDNA or gDNA that made up the material.

In the original workflow: Reference gene primer amplification gave nucleated cell count estimates. Sequenced by immunoSEQ multiplex PCR; TCRdb stores in-frame clones only, minus some. Clone size and the V and J calls come from that table; the DNA yielded D and trimming. The table shows about 38,000 clones, with approximately 86% occurring only once. The TCR sequence derives from a man between 45 and 60 years old with active COVID-19. The sample taken for sequencing was peripheral blood.

CDR3 loop: CASSLGRQNTEAFF. In DNA, the CDR3 is TGTGCCAGCAGCTTAGGTCGACAGAACACTGAAGCTTTCTTT. The chain recombines TRBV7-2 with TRBJ1-1; D unresolved. V lost 1 base and J lost 1, with 7 bases in between. CDR3 length equals 14 residues. The germline V gene has CDR1 SGHTA and CDR2 FQGNSA.